These 15 T cell receptor beta chains came from one sample sequenced in a study of blood T cell repertoires in COVID-19. Assay: immunoSEQ multiplex PCR; the TCRdb copy retains only in-frame clones and omits some. This sample has some 19,000 clones, with around 86% found just once. The material sequenced was peripheral blood. These receptors were collected from a man aged 65 to 79 with acute or convalescent COVID-19.

V and J are TRBV6-6 and TRBJ1-1, with D tentatively TRBD1 (5 bases). Trimming left V 5 bases short and J 5 bases short, with 15 bases between. The CDR3 is 14 amino acids. The germline V gene has CDR1 MNHNY and CDR2 SVGAGI (reference sequence). The CDR3 protein is CASSQARELTEAFF. In DNA, the CDR3 is TGTGCCAGCAGTCAGGCCAGGGAATTGACTGAAGCTTTCTTT.

This clone was recorded a few times. The chain joins TRBV7-2 to TRBJ2-3; 9 bases are a match to TRBD2. CDR3 length: 15 residues. Germline lookup yields CDR1 SGHTA and CDR2 FQGNSA. The junction had 5 bases not matched to a gene; V was cut back by 5 bases and J by 2 bases. CDR3 sequence reads: CASSVGLAYTDTQYF. The CDR3 region has the DNA TGTGCCAGCAGCGTCGGACTAGCGTACACAGATACGCAGTATTTT.

This clone occurred once. The chain combines TRBV6-9 with TRBJ2-7, with 7 bases that match TRBD1. CDR1 and CDR2 from the germline V gene are MNHGY and SVAAGI. There are 17 residues in the CDR3. V lost 7 bases and J lost 0; bases outside the gene matches: 15. The CDR3 region is CASTYSPGQPCSYEQYF. CDR3 nucleotides: TGTGCCAGCACCTATTCTCCGGGACAGCCTTGCTCCTACGAGCAGTACTTC.

The chain recombines TRBV5-5 with TRBJ1-5, with 7 bases lining up with TRBD1. The CDR3 is 15 amino acids. Trimming at V came to 2 bases and at J to 2 bases, leaving 4 bases not matched to a gene. CDR1 and CDR2 (germline): SGHKS, YYEKEE (reference sequence). In nucleotides, the CDR3 is TGTGCCAGCAGCTTAGGTACAGGGGGCAATCAGCCCCAGCATTTT. This codes for CASSLGTGGNQPQHF.

CDR3 sequence reads: CAISPMAGVFNEQFF. Here the CDR3 DNA reads TGTGCCATCAGTCCTATGGCGGGAGTTTTCAATGAGCAGTTCTTC. The rearrangement links TRBV10-3 to TRBJ2-1, with 7 bases fitting TRBD2. The CDR3 runs 15 residues. The junction had 10 bases not matched to a gene; V was cut back by 5 bases and J by 6 bases. From germline, CDR1 is ENHRY and CDR2 SYGVKD.

This chain uses TRBV5-1 with TRBJ2-1; TRBD2 might be the D (7 bases). Germline CDR1 and CDR2: SGHRS and YFSETQ. V was clipped by 0 bases and J by 2 bases, with 18 bases between them. The CDR3 length is 18 residues. The DNA of the CDR3 is TGCGCCAGCAGCTTGGACAGGCGGGGGCCCGAGACCTACAATGAGCAGTTCTTC. It yields the protein CASSLDRRGPETYNEQFF. Full variable domain (missing parts from reference TRBV5-1 and TRBJ2-1): KAGVTQTPRYLIKTRGQQVTLSCSPISGHRSVSWYQQTPGQGLQFLFEYFSETQRNKGNFPGRFSGRQFSNSRSEMNVSTLELGDSALYLCASSLDRRGPETYNEQFFGPGTRLTVL.

This sequence joins TRBV6-6 and TRBJ2-7; 8 bases align to TRBD1. The germline V gene encodes CDR1 MNHNY and CDR2 SVGAGI (reference sequence). This CDR3 contains 14 residues. With 9 bases clipped from V and 0 bases from J, the junction kept 7 bases outside the gene matches. The CDR3 region has the DNA TGTGCCAGTACTCTCGGGACAGGCTCCTACGAGCAGTACTTC. It yields the protein CASTLGTGSYEQYF.

The rearrangement links TRBV10-3 to TRBJ1-6, with unresolved D. The germline V gene has CDR1 ENHRY and CDR2 SYGVKD. The CDR3 totals 16 residues. V was shortened by 4 bases and J by 9 bases, with 19 bases between the two germline ends. The CDR3 region has the DNA TGTGCCATCAGTGGCGGTGCCCAATCGTTTGGTTCACCCCTCCACTTT. Translating it yields CAISGGAQSFGSPLHF.

The rearrangement joins TRBV5-6 to TRBJ1-1; 8 nucleotides agree with TRBD1. Trimming at V came to 7 bases and at J to 1 base, leaving 9 bases not matched to a gene. In germline, CDR1 is SGHDT, CDR2 YYEEEE. The CDR3 totals 15 residues. CDR3 in amino acids: CASRLTGTGNTEAFF. For the CDR3, the DNA is TGTGCCAGCCGCCTCACCGGGACAGGGAACACTGAAGCTTTCTTT.

The genes are TRBV6-6 and TRBJ1-5, with 7 bases identical to TRBD1. J lost 2 bases, V lost 8 bases, and 12 bases had no gene match. CDR3 size: 16 residues. The germline gives CDR1 MNHNY, CDR2 SVGAGI (reference sequence). The CDR3 DNA follows: TGTGCCAGCCTCCATTTTGAGGGGGCTGGCAATCAGCCCCAGCATTTT. Its translation: CASLHFEGAGNQPQHF.

This chain uses TRBV6-5 with TRBJ2-2; D remains ambiguous. Between the trimmed V and J ends, which lost 5 bases and 1 base, there was a span of 5 bases. Germline V lookup: CDR1 MNHEY, CDR2 SVGAGI. This CDR3 is 13 amino acids long. The CDR3 here is CASSTRNTGELFF. CDR3 in DNA: TGTGCCAGCAGTACCAGGAACACCGGGGAGCTGTTTTTT.

The chain is built from TRBV4-3 and TRBJ1-4, with TRBD1 identical over 11 bases. Germline CDR1 reads LGHNA; CDR2 reads YSLEER. The CDR3 is made up of 15 amino acids. After removal of 3 bases from V and 5 bases from J, the junction contained 2 bases not matched to a gene. The CDR3 DNA sequence: TGCGCCAGCAGCCAGGACAGGGGGCTGAATGAAAAACTGTTTTTT. This sequence encodes CASSQDRGLNEKLFF.

The chain employs TRBV5-1 and TRBJ2-3; 8 nucleotides agree with TRBD1. After removal of 3 bases from V and 5 bases from J, the junction contained 2 bases not matched to a gene. CDR3 size: 13 residues. CDR1 SGHRS and CDR2 YFSETQ come from the germline V gene. The CDR3 spells CASSSTGVDTQYF. The CDR3 DNA is TGCGCCAGCAGCTCGACAGGGGTAGATACGCAGTATTTT.

The chain joins TRBV5-1 to TRBJ2-1, with D tentatively TRBD1 (5 bases). This CDR3 spans 15 amino acids. Trimming stripped 2 bases from V and 2 bases from J, with 11 bases between. The germline V gene encodes CDR1 SGHRS and CDR2 YFSETQ. The CDR3 reads CASSLGTGAYNEQFF. CDR3 in DNA: TGCGCCAGCAGCTTAGGAACAGGAGCCTACAATGAGCAGTTCTTC.

The rearrangement uses TRBV5-4 and TRBJ1-3; TRBD1 aligns across 10 bases. Germline lookup yields CDR1 SGHNT and CDR2 YYREEE (reference sequence). The CDR3 is 18 amino acids. J lost 0 bases, V lost 4 bases, and 10 bases had no gene match. The CDR3 nucleotides read TGTGCCAGCAGCCCGTCCCCGGGACAGGGGTTCTCTGGAAACACCATATATTTT. Protein product: CASSPSPGQGFSGNTIYF.